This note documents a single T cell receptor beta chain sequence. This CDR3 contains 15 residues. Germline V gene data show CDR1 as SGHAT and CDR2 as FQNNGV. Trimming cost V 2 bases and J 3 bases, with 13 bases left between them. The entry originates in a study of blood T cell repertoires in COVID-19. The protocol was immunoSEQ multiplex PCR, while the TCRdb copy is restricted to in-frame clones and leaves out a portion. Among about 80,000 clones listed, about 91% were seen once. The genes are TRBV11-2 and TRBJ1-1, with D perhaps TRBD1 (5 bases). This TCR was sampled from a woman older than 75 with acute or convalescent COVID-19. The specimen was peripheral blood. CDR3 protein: CASSLKLGGYTEAFF. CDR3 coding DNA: TGTGCCAGCAGCTTAAAGCTGGGGGGGTACACTGAAGCTTTCTTT.